These T cell receptor beta chains were read from a single sample in a study of blood T cell repertoires in COVID-19. Sequencing was performed with immunoSEQ multiplex PCR; in TCRdb, only in-frame clones are kept and a portion is missing. The table lists 200,000 to 250,000 clones, approximately 80% of them singletons. The sample taken for sequencing was PBMCs or T cells enriched from blood (not recorded which). The receptors originated from a woman aged 40 to 55 with acute COVID-19. Both conserved end residues are trimmed from each CDR3. Only part of the rows carry a size: once, few, many, or a class if the clone is expanded.

>NA|TRBJ1-1|TRBV7-3
ASSRDRGTEAF
>once|TRBJ1-1|TRBV7-9
ASSHNDRGRAEAF
>NA|TRBJ2-7|TRBV12-5
ASGLLAGETYEQY
>NA|TRBJ1-1|TRBV5-4
ASSLWETGGRAF
>NA|TRBJ2-2|TRBV9
ASSVQGLAGAGELF
>once|TRBJ1-1|TRBV18
ASSPRQGGREAF
>once|TRBJ2-2|TRBV28
ASRPTGGTGELF
>NA|TRBJ1-2|TRBV30
AWDKLNYGYT
>NA|TRBJ1-6|TRBV6-6
ASSSRHDSPLH
>NA|TRBJ1-5|TRBV10-1
ASTDRTGRTSNQPQH
>NA|TRBJ2-7|TRBV28
ASSLLTINEQY